This T cell receptor (beta chain) was documented in a study of cytomegalovirus exposure and HLA in healthy donors. Broader study findings: For most TCR sequences rarity was the rule, although some public TCRs occurred in many donors.

Notes on this clone: Its target is unknown.

This PCR relied on a set of 60 Vbeta primers and 13 Jbeta primers. The data were produced by immunoSEQ multiplex PCR, yet TCRdb's version contains in-frame clones alone and is incomplete. The table shows approximately 70,000 clones, with under 80% occurring only once. V was pared by 6 bases and J by 2 bases, with 3 bases of the junction left unmatched. CDR1 is MNHEY, CDR2 SVGAGI, per germline. The CDR3 is 14 residues long. The clonotype originates from a male donor in good health and CMV-seropositive. The chain recombines TRBV6-5 with TRBJ1-4, with TRBD1 matching over 7 bases. The sequenced material came from PBMCs. CDR3 amino acids: CASRKQGTNEKLFF. The CDR3 coding sequence is TGTGCCAGCAGAAAACAGGGGACTAATGAAAAACTGTTTTTT.